The present entry profiles one T cell receptor beta chain with its context. The antigen is unknown. This sample is drawn from a study of graft-versus-host responses after intestinal transplantation. For the study at large: Multivisceral, liver-intestinal, or isolated intestinal grafts went to recipients. Every recipient underwent anti-thymocyte globulin induction, then tacrolimus and steroids for roughly 3 years. Study observations and caveats: High graft-versus-host to host-versus-graft clonal ratios were seen in allografts of patients with graft-donor T cell macrochimerism. GvH clones surfaced in recipient marrow, some emerging earlier in ileum or blood.

V shed 5 bases and J shed 3 bases, with 14 bases lying between them. Germline assignment: CDR1 MNHEY and CDR2 SMNVEV (reference sequence). CDR3 size: 14 residues. Generated by immunoSEQ multiplex PCR, the TCRdb table keeps only in-frame clones and is missing some. This table holds about 150,000 clones, 80% to 95% found once. Sequencing was performed on unstimulated CD4+ T cells sorted from spleen or lymph node cells, taken before intestinal transplant. The sequence derives from a human donor who received an intestinal transplant. The V and J genes are TRBV27 and TRBJ2-7; TRBD1 might be the D (6 bases). The CDR3: CASSPVGRGYEQYF. The CDR3 bases are TGTGCCAGCAGTCCCGTTGGCAGGGGCTACGAGCAGTACTTC.